Listed below are T cell receptor beta chains from one sample, sequenced in a study of T cells in Graves' hyperthyroidism and ophthalmopathy. TCRdb reprocessed the multiplex PCR reads with MiXCR, giving one entry per CDR3 protein. The table shows some 500,000 distinct CDR3 sequences, with roughly a sixth occurring only once. Specimen: blood. Receptors originate from a woman younger than 45 with Graves' ophthalmopathy. Each CDR3 is given with its conserved first and last residue. D genes are given only for firm matches. Clone size is stated in some rows and not others, as once, few, many or a class when expanded.

j_gene: TRBJ2-3
d_gene: .
v_gene: TRBV7-6
abundance: many
CDR3nt: TGTGCCAGCAGCTCACTAGGAACTACAGATACGCAGTATTTT
CDR3aa: CASSSLGTTDTQYF

j_gene: TRBJ2-5
d_gene: .
v_gene: TRBV10-3
abundance: few
CDR3nt: TGTGCCATCACCGACCTAATAGGGACCCAGTACTTC
CDR3aa: CAITDLIGTQYF

j_gene: TRBJ2-7
d_gene: TRBD1
v_gene: TRBV14
abundance: .
CDR3nt: TGTGCCAGCAGCCAAGATCACGCGGCAGGGGGAACCTACGAGCAGTACTTC
CDR3aa: CASSQDHAAGGTYEQYF

j_gene: TRBJ1-5
d_gene: TRBD1
v_gene: TRBV15
abundance: .
CDR3nt: TGTGCCACCCACCCGGGACAGGGAAGACAGCCCCAGCATTTT
CDR3aa: CATHPGQGRQPQHF

j_gene: TRBJ2-1
d_gene: .
v_gene: TRBV2
abundance: many
CDR3nt: TGTGCCGGGTCGGTCTACCGCACCCACAATGAGCAGTTCTTC
CDR3aa: CAGSVYRTHNEQFF

j_gene: TRBJ2-7
d_gene: .
v_gene: TRBV5-1
abundance: .
CDR3nt: TGCGCCAGCAGCCTGACCTTCGGGGGTTCTGACGAGCAGTACTTC
CDR3aa: CASSLTFGGSDEQYF

j_gene: TRBJ2-1
d_gene: TRBD2
v_gene: TRBV9
abundance: .
CDR3nt: TGTGCCAGCAGCGTAGCGACTAGCGGGACGGCCTACAATGAGCAGTTCTTC
CDR3aa: CASSVATSGTAYNEQFF

j_gene: TRBJ2-7
d_gene: .
v_gene: TRBV6-2/TRBV6-3
abundance: many
CDR3nt: TGTGCCAGCAGTGGGACCACAGGGCCGGTCTCCTACGAGCAGTACTTC
CDR3aa: CASSGTTGPVSYEQYF

j_gene: TRBJ2-7
d_gene: .
v_gene: TRBV4-2
abundance: few
CDR3nt: TGTGCCAGCAGCCCCGTCGGAGGGGCCTACGAGCAGTACTTC
CDR3aa: CASSPVGGAYEQYF

j_gene: TRBJ2-2
d_gene: .
v_gene: TRBV18
abundance: many
CDR3nt: TGTGCCAGCTCATTCGGAGGGCTCGGGACCGGGGAGCTGTTTTTT
CDR3aa: CASSFGGLGTGELFF

j_gene: TRBJ1-5
d_gene: .
v_gene: TRBV28
abundance: many
CDR3nt: TGTGCCAGCAGTCCCCTGACACCTAGCAATCAGCCCCAGCATTTT
CDR3aa: CASSPLTPSNQPQHF

j_gene: TRBJ2-2
d_gene: .
v_gene: TRBV7-3
abundance: .
CDR3nt: TGTGCCAGCAGCGCGATAGACACCGGGGAGCTGTTTTTT
CDR3aa: CASSAIDTGELFF

j_gene: TRBJ2-5
d_gene: .
v_gene: TRBV20-1
abundance: many
CDR3nt: TGCAGTGCTAGAGATGGCCAGGCAGGGTGGGAAGAGACCCAGTACTTC
CDR3aa: CSARDGQAGWEETQYF

j_gene: TRBJ1-5
d_gene: .
v_gene: TRBV9
abundance: .
CDR3nt: TGTGCCAGCAGCCCTCCGGGCCTTAGCAATCAGCCCCAGCATTTT
CDR3aa: CASSPPGLSNQPQHF

j_gene: TRBJ2-1
d_gene: TRBD2
v_gene: TRBV6-2/TRBV6-3
abundance: many
CDR3nt: TGTGCCAGCATCCGGACTAGCGGGAGCTTTGTAAATGAGCAGTTCTTC
CDR3aa: CASIRTSGSFVNEQFF

j_gene: TRBJ2-1
d_gene: TRBD2
v_gene: TRBV9
abundance: .
CDR3nt: TGTGCCAGCAGCGTAGGTTTAGCGGGGGGGGGCTACAATGAGCAGTTCTTC
CDR3aa: CASSVGLAGGGYNEQFF

j_gene: TRBJ1-5
d_gene: TRBD1
v_gene: TRBV6-1
abundance: many
CDR3nt: TGTGCCAGCAGCGAGGGACAGGGTAATCAGCCCCAGCATTTT
CDR3aa: CASSEGQGNQPQHF

j_gene: TRBJ2-3
d_gene: .
v_gene: TRBV6-6
abundance: .
CDR3nt: TGTGCCAGCAGTTACAAAGGCGGGACGCCTTTCACAGATACGCAGTATTTT
CDR3aa: CASSYKGGTPFTDTQYF

j_gene: TRBJ1-6
d_gene: .
v_gene: TRBV11-2
abundance: many
CDR3nt: TGTGCCAGCAGCTTAGAACCAGGTGCGGCTTCACCCCTCCACTTT
CDR3aa: CASSLEPGAASPLHF

j_gene: TRBJ1-2
d_gene: TRBD1
v_gene: TRBV12-3/TRBV12-4
abundance: many
CDR3nt: TGTGCCAGCAGCCAGACAGGGGGCGGGGGGTATGGCTACACCTTC
CDR3aa: CASSQTGGGGYGYTF

j_gene: TRBJ2-1
d_gene: .
v_gene: TRBV15
abundance: few
CDR3nt: TGTGCCACCAGCAGAGATGGGGGGGCGGCCTACAATGAGCAGTTCTTC
CDR3aa: CATSRDGGAAYNEQFF

j_gene: TRBJ2-7
d_gene: TRBD1
v_gene: TRBV19
abundance: few
CDR3nt: TGTGCCAGTGGGACAGGGTCGGGCGAGCAGTACTTC
CDR3aa: CASGTGSGEQYF

j_gene: TRBJ2-3
d_gene: TRBD2
v_gene: TRBV27
abundance: few
CDR3nt: TGTGCCAGCAGCTTACTGGGGATAGCGGGAACAGATACGCAGTATTTT
CDR3aa: CASSLLGIAGTDTQYF

j_gene: TRBJ1-5
d_gene: TRBD1
v_gene: TRBV6-1
abundance: few
CDR3nt: TGTGCCAGCAGGACCCGGGACAGCAGCAATCAGCCCCAGCATTTT
CDR3aa: CASRTRDSSNQPQHF

j_gene: TRBJ2-2
d_gene: .
v_gene: TRBV13
abundance: .
CDR3nt: TGTGCCACGGCGTTAGGCTGGCTAGAAAACACCGGGGAGCTGTTTTTT
CDR3aa: CATALGWLENTGELFF

j_gene: TRBJ2-7
d_gene: .
v_gene: TRBV20-1
abundance: many
CDR3nt: TGCAGTGTGGAGGAGTACTACGAGCAGTACTTC
CDR3aa: CSVEEYYEQYF

j_gene: TRBJ1-1
d_gene: TRBD1
v_gene: TRBV10-1
abundance: many
CDR3nt: TGCGCCAGCAGTGAGTCGACAGGGTTGGGCCGGAACACTGAAGCTTTCTTT
CDR3aa: CASSESTGLGRNTEAFF

j_gene: TRBJ1-6
d_gene: .
v_gene: TRBV28
abundance: many
CDR3nt: TGTGCCAGCAGTTCCACATTGAGACTCCTCCACTTT
CDR3aa: CASSSTLRLLHF

j_gene: TRBJ2-7
d_gene: .
v_gene: TRBV28
abundance: many
CDR3nt: TGTGCCAGCAGTTCCCCACTCAGCCGGGTATACGAGCAGTACTTC
CDR3aa: CASSSPLSRVYEQYF

j_gene: TRBJ2-7
d_gene: TRBD2
v_gene: TRBV19
abundance: few
CDR3nt: TGTGCCAGTAGTTTCCGCGGGACTAGCGGGACCTACGAGCAGTACTTC
CDR3aa: CASSFRGTSGTYEQYF